Below are 2 T cell receptor beta chains sequenced from a single sample in a study of blood T cells in healthy people across ages. The authors ran a second PCR of 7 to 11 cycles using a sample-barcoded 5' primer and a J-beta primer mix. Via MiXCR, TCRdb re-called the 5' RACE reads, giving one row per CDR3 protein. The sample lists 650,000 to 1,000,000 distinct CDR3 sequences; 35% to 40% were seen once. The sequenced sample consisted of blood. Receptors were obtained from a man between 18 and 29 years old in good health.

This chain joins TRBV27 and TRBJ1-5; D remains unclear. Germline values: CDR1 MNHEY, CDR2 SMNVEV (reference sequence). Between the trimmed V and J ends, which lost 6 bases and 4 bases, there was a span of 10 bases. The CDR3 loop spans 13 amino acids. CDR3: CASSWELNQPQHF. The DNA for the CDR3 is TGTGCCAGCAGCTGGGAACTAAATCAGCCCCAGCATTTT.

This clonotype was observed a few times. This chain connects TRBV15 to TRBJ1-5, with 9 bases aligning to TRBD1. The germline CDR1 and CDR2 sequences are LNHNV and YYDKDF (reference sequence). V trimming: 2 bases; J trimming: 3 bases; junction bases outside the gene matches: 17. The length of the CDR3 is 20 residues. The CDR3 here is CATSRPGANVGTGNNQPQHF. In DNA, the CDR3 is TGTGCCACCAGCAGACCCGGGGCTAATGTCGGGACAGGGAACAATCAGCCCCAGCATTTT.